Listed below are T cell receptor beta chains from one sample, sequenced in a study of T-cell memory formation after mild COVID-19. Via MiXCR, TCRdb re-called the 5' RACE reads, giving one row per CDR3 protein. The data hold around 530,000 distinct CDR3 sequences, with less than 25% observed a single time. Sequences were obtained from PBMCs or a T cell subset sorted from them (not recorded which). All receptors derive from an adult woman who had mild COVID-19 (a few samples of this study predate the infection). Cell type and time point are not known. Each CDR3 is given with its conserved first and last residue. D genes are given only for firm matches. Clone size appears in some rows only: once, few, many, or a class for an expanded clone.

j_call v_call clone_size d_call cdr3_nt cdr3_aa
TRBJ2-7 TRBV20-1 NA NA TGCAGTGCTCGACTGGTACGACTAGTTGCCTACGAGCAGTACTTC CSARLVRLVAYEQYF
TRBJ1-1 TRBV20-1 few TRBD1 TGCAGTGCTCCCCGGGTCGCAGGGGGGACTGAAGCTTTCTTT CSAPRVAGGTEAFF
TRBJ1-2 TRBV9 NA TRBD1 TGTGCCAGCAGCTATCACAGGGGATCGGGCTATGGCTACACCTTC CASSYHRGSGYGYTF
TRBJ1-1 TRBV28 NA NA TGTGCCAGCAGCCTCCAAGCTTTTTTTGTCCTGAACACTGAAGCTTTCTTT CASSLQAFFVLNTEAFF
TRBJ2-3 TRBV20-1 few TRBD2 TGCAGTGCTAAGGGACTAGCCCTAGATACGCAGTATTTT CSAKGLALDTQYF
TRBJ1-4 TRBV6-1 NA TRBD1 TGTGCCAGCAGTGATTGGGACAGGGTTGGCGCAGGGCTTCAGAATGAAAAACTGTTTTTT CASSDWDRVGAGLQNEKLFF
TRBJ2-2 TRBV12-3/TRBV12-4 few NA TGTGCCAGCACTGGGAACGGGGAGCTGTTTTTT CASTGNGELFF
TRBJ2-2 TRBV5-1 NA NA TGCGCCAGCAGCCGTGACACCGGGGAGCTGATTTTT CASSRDTGELIF
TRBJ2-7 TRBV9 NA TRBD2 TGTGCCAGCAGCCCCCGCGGGACTAGCGGGTTGAACTACGAGCAGTACTTC CASSPRGTSGLNYEQYF
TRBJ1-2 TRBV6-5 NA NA TGTGCCAGCAGTTACTCTGCCACTAGGGCCTATAACTATGGCTACACCTTC CASSYSATRAYNYGYTF
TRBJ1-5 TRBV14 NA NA TGTGCCAGCAGCCTTTTTCGTACGGGGGGATTAAATCAGCCCCAGCATTTT CASSLFRTGGLNQPQHF
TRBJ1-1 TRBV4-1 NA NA TGCGCCAGCACTCAAGGGGGGAGGAGGGCTATGAACACTGAAGCTTTCTTT CASTQGGRRAMNTEAFF
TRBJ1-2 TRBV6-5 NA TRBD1 TGTGCCAGCAGTTACGAGGGGGCCAGGGGCTACACCTTC CASSYEGARGYTF
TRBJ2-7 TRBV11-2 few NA TGTGCCAGCAGCTCAGCCCCCCAGGGTACGTACGAGCAGTACTTC CASSSAPQGTYEQYF
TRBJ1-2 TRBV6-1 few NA TGTGCCAGCAGTCCTCTGAGGGGGGAATCAAACTATGACTACACCTTC CASSPLRGESNYDYTF
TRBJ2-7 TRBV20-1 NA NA TGCAGTGCCATGGACCCATCGATTCCCTACGAGCAGTACTTC CSAMDPSIPYEQYF
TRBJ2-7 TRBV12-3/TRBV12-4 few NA TGTGCCAGCAGTTTTGGCCGCGAGCAGTACTTC CASSFGREQYF
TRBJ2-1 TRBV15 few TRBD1 TGTGCCACCGGACAGGGGGCCCTCAAACGCTCCTACAATGAGCAGTTCTTC CATGQGALKRSYNEQFF
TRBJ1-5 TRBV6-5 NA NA TGTGCCAGCAGCGACCGATCAGGGGGCAATCAGCCCCAGCATTTT CASSDRSGGNQPQHF
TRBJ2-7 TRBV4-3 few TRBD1 TGCGCCAGCAGCCAAAGGCCAGGGGGAGACGAGCAGTACTTC CASSQRPGGDEQYF
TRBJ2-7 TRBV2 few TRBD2 TGTGCCAGCAGAGACCCGGGTGCGGGGGGATACGAGCAGTACTTC CASRDPGAGGYEQYF
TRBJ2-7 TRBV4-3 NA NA TGCGCCAGCAGCCAAGATCTTGGAAGAAATGAGCAGTACTTC CASSQDLGRNEQYF
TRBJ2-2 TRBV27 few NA TGTGCCAGCAGGGGAATAGGGACCGGGGAGCTGTTTTTT CASRGIGTGELFF
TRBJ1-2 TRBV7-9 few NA TGTGCCAGCAGCTTAGAGGGGATGGATGGCTACACCTTC CASSLEGMDGYTF
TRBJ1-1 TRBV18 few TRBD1 TGTGCCAGCTCAGAAATTGGACAGGGGAACACTGAAGCTTTCTTT CASSEIGQGNTEAFF
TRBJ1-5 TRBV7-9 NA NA TGTGCCAGCAGCCATGGGGAACATTATCATGCCCAGCATTTT CASSHGEHYHAQHF
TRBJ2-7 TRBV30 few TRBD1 TGTGCCTGGAGTGGCTTGACAGGGGAGTACGAGCAGTACTTC CAWSGLTGEYEQYF
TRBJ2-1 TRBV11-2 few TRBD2 TGTGCCAGCAGCGATCCGCGGGGGGGCATATGGATCGGTGAGCAGTTCTTC CASSDPRGGIWIGEQFF
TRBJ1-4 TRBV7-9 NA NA TGTGCCAGCAGCTTTAGAACGGCGGAGGAGGAAAAACTGTTTTTT CASSFRTAEEEKLFF
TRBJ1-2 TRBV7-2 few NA TGTGCCAGCAGCTTACGAACAGGGTGGGACTATGGCTACACCTTC CASSLRTGWDYGYTF
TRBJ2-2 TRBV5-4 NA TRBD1 TGTGCCAGCAGCGCGGGACAGGGGTTCCCCGGGGAGCTGTTTTTT CASSAGQGFPGELFF
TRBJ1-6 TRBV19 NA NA TGTGCCAGTAGTATTAGCGGAACCTCATCCCTCCACTTT CASSISGTSSLHF
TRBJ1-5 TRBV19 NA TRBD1 TGTGCCAGTAGTGTGGACAGGGGTCGCAATCAGCCCCAGCATTTT CASSVDRGRNQPQHF
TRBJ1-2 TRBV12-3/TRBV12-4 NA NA TGTGCCAGCAGTTTCGGGGGTGTGAATGGCTACACCTTC CASSFGGVNGYTF
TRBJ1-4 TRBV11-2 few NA TGTGCCAGCAGTTCAATTAGGACAGCGAATGAAAAACTGTTTTTT CASSSIRTANEKLFF
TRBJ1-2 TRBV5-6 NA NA TGTGCCAGCAGCTCGGTCAGAGACAACACCTTC CASSSVRDNTF